The 15 T cell receptor beta chains presented below share a single source sample, sequenced in a study of shared clonotypes between healthy human individuals. Method: immunoSEQ multiplex PCR; TCRdb's copy keeps in-frame clones and lacks some. The table includes 450,000 to 650,000 clones, around 80% detected once. The material sequenced was PBMCs. These receptors all stem from a woman in her forties in good health. Some clones in this sample may be carry-over from other donors' samples.

Note on this clone: A much larger clone differs by one base, so this may be a read error. This chain links TRBV7-9 with TRBJ2-7; D is ambiguous. CDR1 is SEHNR and CDR2 is FQNEAQ in the germline V gene (reference sequence). The CDR3 spans 12 residues. The CDR3 sequence: CANSLVGYEQYF. The CDR3 DNA reads as TGTGCCAACAGCTTAGTCGGGTACGAGCAGTACTTC.

J is TRBJ1-5 and V is TRBV21-1. TRBV21-1 is described as a pseudogene. The CDR3 extends over 17 amino acids. CDR3 coding DNA: TGTGCCAGCAGGAAAGAGGGGACCCTGAGGCCAGATCAGCCCCAGCATTTT. Translated: CASRKEGTLRPDQPQHF.

A remark on this clone: The same CDR3 arises from other DNA sequences in this sample as well. This chain joins TRBV18 and TRBJ2-7; no clear D gene. The CDR3 sequence is 14 residues long. The germline V and J ends were trimmed by 3 bases and 0 bases, with 9 bases remaining between them. The germline CDR1 and CDR2 sequences are KGHSH and LQKENI. The CDR3, as DNA: TGTGCCAGCTCACCGTCTCAGAGCTCCTACGAGCAGTACTTC. This encodes CASSPSQSSYEQYF.

This chain uses TRBV27 with TRBJ2-1; 9 bases are shared with TRBD1. After removal of 3 bases from V and 7 bases from J, the junction contained 7 bases not matched to a gene. The length of the CDR3 is 15 residues. The germline V gene has CDR1 MNHEY and CDR2 SMNVEV (reference sequence). The CDR3 bases are TGTGCCAGCAGTTTTTTAGGGACAGGGCCGAATGAGCAGTTCTTC. Residues: CASSFLGTGPNEQFF.

This chain joins TRBV6-5 and TRBJ2-7; tentative D call: TRBD1 (5 bases). This CDR3 region has 15 residues. V shed 6 bases and J shed 3 bases, with 18 bases lying between them. Germline V gene sequence: CDR1 MNHEY, CDR2 SVGAGI. The CDR3: CASSPVADRSYEQYF. CDR3 bases: TGTGCCAGCAGCCCGGTCGCAGACAGAAGCTACGAGCAGTACTTC.

This clone was counted many times. The rearrangement links TRBV19 to TRBJ1-5; TRBD1 agrees at 7 bases. Looked up from germline, CDR1 is LNHDA and CDR2 is SQIVND (reference sequence). V was clipped by 8 bases and J by 4 bases; unmatched bases: 14. This CDR3 region has 16 residues. The CDR3 loop reads CASSARRGDRNQPQHF. As DNA, the CDR3 is TGTGCCAGTTCGGCGCGTCGCGGGGACAGAAATCAGCCCCAGCATTTT.

J is TRBJ2-3 and V is TRBV4-2; D possibly corresponds to TRBD2 (5 bases). With 0 bases removed from V and 6 bases from J, the gap between germline ends came to 10 bases. In germline, CDR1 is LGHNA, CDR2 YNFKEQ. CDR3 length equals 14 residues. CDR3 coding DNA: TGTGCCAGCAGCCAAGACCCACTAGTTGATACGCAGTATTTT. Its protein is CASSQDPLVDTQYF.

The gene calls are TRBV27 and TRBJ1-1; D gene uncertain. Per the germline V gene, CDR1 is MNHEY and CDR2 is SMNVEV (reference sequence). The CDR3 runs 16 residues. With 2 bases removed from V and 0 bases from J, the gap between germline ends came to 13 bases. DNA for the CDR3: TGTGCCAGCAGTTTAGGGTCTACGGGGTTGAACACTGAAGCTTTCTTT. Its protein product is CASSLGSTGLNTEAFF.

J is TRBJ2-1 and V is TRBV7-2; D possibly corresponds to TRBD2 (6 bases). Trimming left V 2 bases short and J 7 bases short, with 12 bases between. Per the germline V gene, CDR1 is SGHTA and CDR2 is FQGNSA. The CDR3 spans 14 residues. For the CDR3, the DNA is TGTGCCAGCAGCTTACCGGGACTCCAAAATGAGCAGTTCTTC. This sequence encodes CASSLPGLQNEQFF.

This chain links TRBV2 with TRBJ2-7; 8 positions match TRBD1. Germline CDR1 SNHLY, CDR2 FYNNEI. CDR3 length: 14 residues. CDR3 sequence: CVNLKGQGQHEQYF. CDR3 nucleotides: TGTGTAAATTTGAAAGGACAGGGCCAGCACGAGCAGTACTTC.

The chain has TRBV9 and TRBJ2-2, with TRBD1 identical over 7 bases. The ends lost 3 bases at V and 6 bases at J; junction bases unmatched: 2. CDR1 SGDLS and CDR2 YYNGEE come from the germline V gene. The CDR3 is 13 amino acids. For the CDR3, the DNA is TGTGCCAGCAGCGGAACAGGGGCCGGGGAGCTGTTTTTT. The encoded protein is CASSGTGAGELFF.

Remarks on this clone: This likely traces to a read error, being one base from a far larger clone. V is TRBV5-6 and J is TRBJ1-1; 10 bases map to TRBD1. Germline lookup yields CDR1 SGHDT and CDR2 YYEEEE. This CDR3 is built from 14 residues. CDR3 region: CASSSWDRGTEALF. The CDR3, as DNA: TGTGCCAGCAGCTCATGGGACAGGGGAACTGAAGCTCTCTTT.

This clone was recorded once. This sequence joins TRBV4-1 and TRBJ2-4; TRBD2 matches at 9 bases. The V gene end was trimmed by 4 bases and the J gene end by 8 bases; junction bases not matched to a gene: 9. Germline V gene lookup returns CDR1 MGHRA and CDR2 YSYEKL. CDR3 size: 15 residues. This chain's CDR3 is CASSLAGVIGDIQYF. The CDR3 DNA reads TGCGCCAGCAGCCTAGCGGGAGTCATCGGGGACATTCAGTACTTC.

This clone was seen once. The chain carries TRBV27 and TRBJ2-7; TRBD2 matches at 7 bases. Unmatched junction bases numbered 5, after V lost 6 bases and J lost 0 bases. The CDR3 is made up of 14 amino acids. CDR1 is MNHEY, CDR2 SMNVEV, per germline (reference sequence). The CDR3 sequence is CASSTSAYSYEQYF. The CDR3, as DNA: TGTGCCAGCAGCACTAGCGCTTACTCCTACGAGCAGTACTTC.

The J gene is TRBJ1-4, the V gene TRBV30; 7 bases line up with TRBD1. Germline V lookup: CDR1 GTSNPN, CDR2 SVGIG (reference sequence). There are 13 residues in the CDR3. J was trimmed by 11 bases and V by 0 bases; bases with no gene match: 6. The CDR3 sequence: CAWSVDRAEKLFF. Written as DNA, the CDR3 is TGTGCCTGGAGTGTAGACAGGGCCGAGAAACTGTTTTTT.